This TCR beta chain derives from a study of cytomegalovirus exposure and HLA in healthy donors. Study findings and constraints: Several of the most significant clusters appeared, in a later analysis, to be linked to common viral pathogens. Serostatus for CMV was the only available immune exposure information.

The CDR3 covers 16 residues. Trimming took 8 bases from V and 4 from J; bases not matched to a gene: 13. CDR1 SEHNR and CDR2 FQNEAQ come from the germline V gene (reference sequence). Comment on this clone: Its antigen is still unknown.

With 60 Vbeta and 13 Jbeta primers, the PCR was carried out. Produced via immunoSEQ multiplex PCR; TCRdb's table is partial and in-frame only. The sample carries under 110,000 clones, roughly four fifths recorded once. The gene calls are TRBV7-9 and TRBJ2-2; 7 positions match TRBD2. This sequence was found in a man aged 50 or older in good health and CMV-seronegative. The sequenced material came from PBMCs. The CDR3 bases are TGTGCCAGCCACTCCTGGGGAGGGTTGGCCACCGGGGAGCTGTTTTTT. Protein: CASHSWGGLATGELFF.